A selection of T cell receptor beta chains follows, all from one sample in a study of T cell changes during pregnancy in multiple sclerosis. Sequencing used immunoSEQ multiplex PCR; TCRdb keeps in-frame clones, though not all of them. The sample records under 65,000 clones, over 85% being singletons. The specimen comprised CD8+ T cells from peripheral blood mononuclear cells, sampled in the third trimester of pregnancy. These receptors were collected from a female donor with multiple sclerosis, enrolled in a pregnancy study. Both conserved end residues are part of each CDR3. A D gene is named only where the DNA matches it firmly. Clone size is not always given. Where it is, it says once, few, many or a class for expanded clones.

>TRBV5-1|.|TRBJ1-1|TRBD1
TGCGCCAGCAGCTTGGGACAGGGGATGGTTTTCTTT
CASSLGQGMVFF
>TRBV5-3|.|TRBJ2-1|TRBD1
TGTGCCAGAAGCATTCCGGGACAGGGAGGATTCTACAATGAGCAGTTCTTC
CARSIPGQGGFYNEQFF
>TRBV5-1|.|TRBJ2-3|.
TGCGCCAGCAGCTTGGCCGAGTTTAGTCAGGCAGATACGCAGTATTTT
CASSLAEFSQADTQYF
>TRBV6-5|once|TRBJ2-3|TRBD2
TGTGCCAGCAGCACGGGACTAGCGGGAGGAGATACGCAGTATTTT
CASSTGLAGGDTQYF
>TRBV2|.|TRBJ1-1|.
TGTGCCAGCAGTGAAACCCCCCGGGGGGACACTGAAGCTTTCTTT
CASSETPRGDTEAFF
>TRBV29-1|.|TRBJ2-5|.
TGCAGCGTTGTAGAAGAGACCCAGTACTTC
CSVVEETQYF
>TRBV5-6|.|TRBJ1-2|.
TGTGCCAGCAGCCCACTCCCGGGGGATGCTAAGAGTTGCTATGGCTACACCTTC
CASSPLPGDAKSCYGYTF
>TRBV4-1|.|TRBJ1-1|.
TGCGCCAGCAGCCTCCCAGAGGCAGATGAAGCTTTCTTT
CASSLPEADEAFF
>TRBV4-3|.|TRBJ1-4|.
TGCGCCAGCAGCCAAGATCGTGTAAATGAAAAACTGTTTTTT
CASSQDRVNEKLFF
>TRBV7-2|.|TRBJ2-5|TRBD2
TGTGCCAGCAGCTGGGGACTAGCGGGAGTAGAGACCCAGTACTTC
CASSWGLAGVETQYF
>TRBV13|.|TRBJ2-3|.
TGTGCCAGCAGCCCCCCCCACACAGATACGCAGTATTTT
CASSPPHTDTQYF
>TRBV7-2|.|TRBJ2-5|TRBD1
TGTGCCAGCGGACAGGGGGCGATCCCGCTACAAGAGACCCAGTACTTC
CASGQGAIPLQETQYF
>TRBV6-1|once|TRBJ2-1|.
TGTGCCAGCAGGAGGCTCGGCGTCGCCTACAATGAGCAGTTCTTC
CASRRLGVAYNEQFF
>TRBV29-1|.|TRBJ2-7|.
TGCAGCGCTGGTACCGCTTCGGGGGGACACCGTACAACCCACTACGAGCAGTACTTC
CSAGTASGGHRTTHYEQYF
>TRBV9|.|TRBJ1-1|.
TGTGCCAGCAGCCTATACACAGTGAACACTGAAGCTTTCTTT
CASSLYTVNTEAFF
>TRBV30|.|TRBJ2-2|.
TGTGCCTGGAGTGTAGGGACAATCTGGGAGCTGTTTTTT
CAWSVGTIWELFF
>TRBV7-8|.|TRBJ2-5|.
TGCATTCTCGGGGGTTTCGGGGAGACCCAGTACTTC
CILGGFGETQYF
>TRBV9|.|TRBJ1-3|TRBD1
TGTGCCAGCAGCGTCGGGACAGCTGGATACACCATATATTTT
CASSVGTAGYTIYF
>TRBV28|few|TRBJ1-5|.
TGTGCCAGCAGTCTCGGGCAGCCCCAGCATTTT
CASSLGQPQHF